Below, 24 T cell receptor beta chains from the same sample are listed, as sequenced in a study of T cell responses to AZD1222 COVID-19 vaccine. Assay used: immunoSEQ multiplex PCR; TCRdb lists only in-frame clones, some missing. In the table there are about 100,000 clones, 88% of which are singletons. The source was peripheral blood, collected on day 0 of AZD1222 vaccination. The source of these receptors is an adult in good health.

The chain carries TRBV7-9 and TRBJ2-5; maybe TRBD1 (6 bases). Between the trimmed V and J ends, which lost 3 bases and 4 bases, there was a span of 24 bases. Germline CDR1 SEHNR, CDR2 FQNEAQ (reference sequence). The CDR3 contains 18 residues. Here the CDR3 reads CASSFKGVFNRVTETQYF. CDR3 DNA: TGTGCCAGCAGCTTTAAAGGGGTTTTCAACAGGGTAACAGAGACCCAGTACTTC.

The chain combines TRBV14 with TRBJ2-1, with D uncertain. Trimming left V 5 bases short and J 8 bases short, with 13 bases between. This CDR3 contains 13 residues. Germline V gives CDR1 SGHDN, CDR2 FVKESK. Here the CDR3 reads CASSARVPHEQFF. As DNA, the CDR3 is TGTGCCAGCAGCGCCCGGGTACCCCATGAGCAGTTCTTC.

The chain has TRBV30 and TRBJ1-2; D possibly corresponds to TRBD1 (5 bases). The CDR3 runs 16 residues. V dropped 2 bases and J dropped 0 bases, with 16 bases sitting between them. CDR1 and CDR2 from the germline V gene are GTSNPN and SVGIG (reference sequence). The CDR3 spells CAWSWDPRAANYGYTF. Here the CDR3 DNA reads TGTGCCTGGAGTTGGGACCCCCGGGCGGCTAACTATGGCTACACCTTC.

This chain connects TRBV15 to TRBJ1-6; no firm D call. The V end lost 0 bases, the J end lost 10 bases, and 4 bases lay between the germline ends. This CDR3 spans 12 amino acids. Germline values: CDR1 LNHNV, CDR2 YYDKDF (reference sequence). CDR3 residues: CATSRDYSPLHF. CDR3 in DNA: TGTGCCACCAGCAGAGATTACTCACCCCTCCACTTT.

The rearrangement uses TRBV4-3 and TRBJ1-3, with 10 bases fitting TRBD1. The CDR3 consists of 16 residues. Looked up from germline, CDR1 is LGHNA and CDR2 is YSLEER. After removal of 3 bases from V and 2 bases from J, the junction contained 4 bases not matched to a gene. In nucleotides, the CDR3 is TGCGCCAGCAGCCAGTCCGGGACAGGGGCTGGAAACACCATATATTTT. Translation gives CASSQSGTGAGNTIYF.

The V gene is TRBV4-3, the J gene TRBJ2-5; D may be TRBD2 (5 bases). There are 16 residues in the CDR3. V lost 0 bases and J 1 base, leaving 12 bases between the germline ends. CDR1 and CDR2 from the germline V gene are LGHNA and YSLEER. The CDR3 reads CASSQELAGPQETQYF. Written as DNA, the CDR3 is TGCGCCAGCAGCCAAGAGTTGGCGGGCCCCCAAGAGACCCAGTACTTC.

This clone has only one observation. The chain couples TRBV4-3 to TRBJ2-1; D ambiguous. The V end was cut by 0 bases, the J end by 3 bases, with 15 bases between. The V gene's germline CDR1 is LGHNA and CDR2 YSLEER. This CDR3 contains 17 residues. DNA of the CDR3: TGCGCCAGCAGCCAAGATCCCCCACCAAGCTACTACAATGAGCAGTTCTTC. This translates into CASSQDPPPSYYNEQFF.

This chain links TRBV11-3 with TRBJ2-7, with TRBD2 matching 8 bases. With V trimmed by 8 bases and J by 3 bases, 6 bases remained unmatched. Germline values: CDR1 SGHNT, CDR2 YENEEA. The CDR3 extends over 13 amino acids. The chain's CDR3 is CASGLAGDYEQYF. In DNA, the CDR3 is TGTGCCAGCGGACTAGCAGGCGACTACGAGCAGTACTTC. The full variable domain, in which reference TRBV11-3 and TRBJ2-7 provide the parts outside the CDR3, is EAGVVQSPRYKIIEKKQPVAFWCNPISGHNTLYWYLQNLGQGPELLIRYENEEAVDDSQLPKDRFSAERLKGVDSTLKIQPAELGDSAVYLCASGLAGDYEQYFGPGTRLTVT.

The rearrangement joins TRBV7-9 to TRBJ1-4; perhaps TRBD1 as D (5 bases). V lost 5 bases, J lost 7 bases, and 14 bases lay in between. The CDR3 sequence is 14 residues long. Germline V gene sequence: CDR1 SEHNR, CDR2 FQNEAQ (reference sequence). The DNA of the CDR3 is TGTGCCAGCAGCGATACAGGCGGGGTTGAAAAACTGTTTTTT. Its protein is CASSDTGGVEKLFF.

This clone was counted between two and nine times. The CDR3 loop is CAWTFNTEAFF. The CDR3 DNA reads TGTGCCTGGACTTTCAACACTGAAGCTTTCTTT. The rearrangement uses TRBV30 and TRBJ1-1; D gene unclear. CDR1 is GTSNPN, CDR2 SVGIG, per germline (reference sequence). The CDR3 consists of 11 residues. V gave up 4 bases and J gave up 2 bases, with 5 bases separating them.

This chain links TRBV28 with TRBJ2-1; 7 positions match TRBD1. There are 13 residues in the CDR3. Germline V gene lookup returns CDR1 MDHEN and CDR2 SYDVKM. J was trimmed by 5 bases and V by 5 bases; bases with no gene match: 3. The CDR3 DNA reads as TGTGCCAGCAGTGCTGGGACAGACAATGAGCAGTTCTTC. Protein: CASSAGTDNEQFF.

The chain employs TRBV29-1 and TRBJ2-3, with D uncertain. The length of the CDR3 is 12 residues. Germline lookup yields CDR1 SQVTM and CDR2 ANQGSEA. V was cut by 1 base and J by 4 bases, with 6 bases left in between. The CDR3 region has the DNA TGCAGCGTTGAAGGCCGGGCAGATACGCAGTATTTT. This gives the protein CSVEGRADTQYF.

V gene TRBV7-9 combines with J gene TRBJ1-1; D perhaps matches TRBD1 (5 bases). Trimming took off 4 bases at V and 3 bases at J, with 15 bases between the two ends. The CDR3 runs to 15 residues. The germline gives CDR1 SEHNR, CDR2 FQNEAQ (reference sequence). The CDR3 reads CASSSGVGGDTEAFF. DNA of the CDR3: TGTGCCAGCAGCTCCGGGGTGGGAGGGGACACTGAAGCTTTCTTT.

V and J are TRBV14 and TRBJ2-1; a weak D match, TRBD1 (6 bases). The CDR3 is 17 residues long. Germline loops: CDR1 SGHDN, CDR2 FVKESK. The V and J ends lost 0 bases and 6 bases respectively, with 18 bases between them. The CDR3 region is CASSQDFWGPEVNEQFF. Written as DNA, the CDR3 is TGTGCCAGCAGCCAAGATTTTTGGGGGCCCGAGGTCAATGAGCAGTTCTTC.

This sequence joins TRBV5-6 and TRBJ2-1; TRBD2 agrees at 10 bases. Germline trimming cut 4 bases from V and 3 bases from J; bases unmatched to any gene: 16. The CDR3 is 19 amino acids. Germline-derived CDR1 and CDR2 are SGHDT and YYEEEE. The CDR3 DNA reads as TGTGCCAGCAGCCGGGATAGGGCTAGCGGGGGTACCCTCTACAATGAGCAGTTCTTC. This gives the protein CASSRDRASGGTLYNEQFF.

This chain links TRBV10-3 with TRBJ1-1, with D maybe TRBD1 (5 bases). V was clipped by 10 bases and J by 6 bases, with 18 bases between them. The germline gives CDR1 ENHRY, CDR2 SYGVKD. This CDR3 contains 13 residues. The DNA of the CDR3 is TGTGCCACCTCGGACGGCAGGGAGGCTGAAGCTTTCTTT. Residues: CATSDGREAEAFF.

This chain joins TRBV19 and TRBJ1-4; D is unclear. This CDR3 is built from 13 residues. CDR1 LNHDA and CDR2 SQIVND come from the germline V gene (reference sequence). V was shortened by 6 bases and J by 0 bases, with 5 bases between the two germline ends. In DNA, the CDR3 is TGTGCCAGTAGAGATGCAACTAATGAAAAACTGTTTTTT. Its translation: CASRDATNEKLFF.

The chain carries TRBV3-1 (or the pseudogene TRBV3-2) and TRBJ2-3, with D possibly TRBD2 on 5 matching bases. Germline values: CDR1 LGHDT, CDR2 YNNKEL (reference sequence). Trimming cost V 0 bases and J 0 bases, with 16 bases left between them. There are 18 residues in the CDR3. The CDR3 DNA reads as TGTGCCAGCAGCCAAGATCCTCCCAGCGGCTCTAGCACAGATACGCAGTATTTT. It yields the protein CASSQDPPSGSSTDTQYF.

This chain connects TRBV28 to TRBJ1-5; D is undetermined. The germline V gene has CDR1 MDHEN and CDR2 SYDVKM. The V end was cut by 7 bases, the J end by 1 base, with 17 bases between. CDR3 length: 16 residues. CDR3 residues: CASTPVEGWSNQPQHF. In DNA form, the CDR3 reads TGTGCCAGCACCCCGGTGGAAGGGTGGAGCAATCAGCCCCAGCATTTT.

The chain employs TRBV5-1 and TRBJ2-4; 9 nucleotides align to TRBD2. With 0 bases clipped from V and 0 bases from J, the junction kept 1 base outside the gene matches. Germline V gives CDR1 SGHRS, CDR2 YFSETQ. The CDR3 totals 16 residues. CDR3 region: CASSLGSGGAKNIQYF. The CDR3, as DNA: TGCGCCAGCAGCTTGGGTAGCGGGGGAGCCAAAAACATTCAGTACTTC. Using reference TRBV5-1 and TRBJ2-4 for the parts outside the CDR3, the full variable domain is KAGVTQTPRYLIKTRGQQVTLSCSPISGHRSVSWYQQTPGQGLQFLFEYFSETQRNKGNFPGRFSGRQFSNSRSEMNVSTLELGDSALYLCASSLGSGGAKNIQYFGAGTRLSVL.

The rearrangement uses TRBV19 and TRBJ1-2; tentatively, D is TRBD1 (5 bases). Trimming shortened V by 2 bases and J by 8 bases, and 18 bases separated the two germline ends. Germline lookup yields CDR1 LNHDA and CDR2 SQIVND (reference sequence). The CDR3 totals 15 residues. DNA of the CDR3: TGTGCCAGTAGTATACGGAGGGACGGCGGCCCAGGCTACACCTTC. It yields the protein CASSIRRDGGPGYTF.

The V gene is TRBV5-1, the J gene TRBJ2-7; maybe TRBD1 (6 bases). Trimming left V 4 bases short and J 0 bases short, with 8 bases between. This CDR3 comprises 13 residues. Looked up from germline, CDR1 is SGHRS and CDR2 is YFSETQ. The CDR3 spells CASSDRSSYEQYF. DNA of the CDR3: TGCGCCAGCAGCGACAGGAGCTCCTACGAGCAGTACTTC.

CDR3: CASSLEQFF. CDR3 nucleotides: TGTGCCAGCAGTTTAGAGCAGTTCTTC. V is TRBV27 and J is TRBJ2-1; no reliable D call. The CDR3 has 9 amino acids. Trimming stripped 2 bases from V and 10 bases from J, with 0 bases between. The V gene's germline CDR1 is MNHEY and CDR2 SMNVEV (reference sequence).

This sequence joins TRBV7-2 and TRBJ2-7; no firm D call. With 3 bases removed from V and 0 bases from J, the gap between germline ends came to 6 bases. Germline CDR1 is SGHTA and CDR2 is FQGNSA. CDR3 length: 13 amino acids. The CDR3 spells CASSLSSSYEQYF. CDR3 coding DNA: TGTGCCAGCAGCTTGAGCAGCTCCTACGAGCAGTACTTC.